The T cell receptor (beta chain) under discussion was sequenced for a study of T-cell memory formation after mild COVID-19. Looking at the study overall: TCR clusters showed largely donor specificity.

Germline lookup yields CDR1 SGHKS and CDR2 YYEKEE (reference sequence). This CDR3 has 15 residues. After removal of 0 bases from V and 3 bases from J, the junction contained 3 bases not matched to a gene. TCRdb re-called the 5' RACE reads through MiXCR, storing one row per CDR3 protein. The sample has under 650,000 distinct CDR3 sequences; over 15% are singletons. The J gene is TRBJ2-3, the V gene TRBV5-5, with TRBD1 matching over 8 bases. The source of this sequence is an adult woman who had mild COVID-19 (a few samples of this study predate the infection). Cell type and time point are not known. Source material: PBMCs or a T cell subset sorted from them (not recorded which). This chain's CDR3 is CASSLEGQGTDTQYF. Written as DNA, the CDR3 is TGTGCCAGCAGCTTGGAAGGACAGGGAACAGATACGCAGTATTTT.